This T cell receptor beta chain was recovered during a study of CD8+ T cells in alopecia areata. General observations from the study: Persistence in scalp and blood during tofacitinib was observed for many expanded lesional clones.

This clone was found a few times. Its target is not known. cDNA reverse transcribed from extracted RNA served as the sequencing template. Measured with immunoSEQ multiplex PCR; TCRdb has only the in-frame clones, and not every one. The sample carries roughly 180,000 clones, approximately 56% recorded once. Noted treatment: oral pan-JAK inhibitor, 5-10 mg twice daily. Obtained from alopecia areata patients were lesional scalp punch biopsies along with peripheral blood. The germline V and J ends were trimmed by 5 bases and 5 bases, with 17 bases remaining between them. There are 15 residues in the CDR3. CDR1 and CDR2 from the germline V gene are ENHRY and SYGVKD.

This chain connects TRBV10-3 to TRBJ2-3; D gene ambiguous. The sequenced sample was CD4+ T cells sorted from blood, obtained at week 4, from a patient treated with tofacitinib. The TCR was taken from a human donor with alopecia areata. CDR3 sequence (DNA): TGTGCCATCAGTAATCTGCCTGGGTCGGAAGATACGCAGTATTTT. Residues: CAISNLPGSEDTQYF.